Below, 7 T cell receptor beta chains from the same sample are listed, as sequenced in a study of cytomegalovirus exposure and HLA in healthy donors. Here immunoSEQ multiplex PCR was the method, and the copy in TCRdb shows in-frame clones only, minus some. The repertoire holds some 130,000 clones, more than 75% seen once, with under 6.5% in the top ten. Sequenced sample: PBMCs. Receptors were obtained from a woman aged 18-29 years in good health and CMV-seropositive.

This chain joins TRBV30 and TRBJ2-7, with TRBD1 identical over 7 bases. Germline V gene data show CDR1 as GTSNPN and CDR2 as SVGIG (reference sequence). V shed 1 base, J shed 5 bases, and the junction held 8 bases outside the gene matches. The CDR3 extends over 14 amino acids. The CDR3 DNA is TGTGCCTGGAGTGGCTACAGGGGTAGCGACGAGCAGTACTTC. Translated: CAWSGYRGSDEQYF.

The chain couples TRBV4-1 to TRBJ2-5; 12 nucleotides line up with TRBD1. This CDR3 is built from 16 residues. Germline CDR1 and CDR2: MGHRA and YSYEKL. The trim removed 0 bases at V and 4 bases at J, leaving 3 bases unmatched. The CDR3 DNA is TGCGCCAGCAGCCAAGAAGGGACAGGGGGCGCAGAGACCCAGTACTTC. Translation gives CASSQEGTGGAETQYF.

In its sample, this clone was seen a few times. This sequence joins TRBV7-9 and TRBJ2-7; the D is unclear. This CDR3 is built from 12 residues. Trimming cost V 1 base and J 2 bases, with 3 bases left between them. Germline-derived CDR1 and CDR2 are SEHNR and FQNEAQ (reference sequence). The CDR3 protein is CASSLVAYEQYF. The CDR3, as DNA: TGTGCCAGCAGCTTAGTCGCCTACGAGCAGTACTTC.

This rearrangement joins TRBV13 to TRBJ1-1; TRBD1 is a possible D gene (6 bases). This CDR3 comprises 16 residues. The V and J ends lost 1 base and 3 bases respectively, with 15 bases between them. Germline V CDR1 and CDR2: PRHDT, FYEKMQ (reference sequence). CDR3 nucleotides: TGTGCCAGCAGCTTAGCCAAACAGGGTGGGGACACTGAAGCTTTCTTT. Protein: CASSLAKQGGDTEAFF.

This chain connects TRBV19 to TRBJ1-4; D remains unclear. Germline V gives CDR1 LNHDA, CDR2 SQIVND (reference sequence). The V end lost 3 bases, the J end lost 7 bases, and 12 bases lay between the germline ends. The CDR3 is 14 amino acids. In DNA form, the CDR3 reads TGTGCCAGTAGTATGAGGTCCGCGGTTGAAAAACTGTTTTTT. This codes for CASSMRSAVEKLFF.

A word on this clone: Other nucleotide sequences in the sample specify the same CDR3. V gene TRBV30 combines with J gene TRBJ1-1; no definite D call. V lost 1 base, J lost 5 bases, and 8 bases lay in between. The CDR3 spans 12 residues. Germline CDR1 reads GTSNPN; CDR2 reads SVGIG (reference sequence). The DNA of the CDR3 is TGTGCCTGGAGTGGGGGAGGGACTGAAGCTTTCTTT. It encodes CAWSGGGTEAFF.

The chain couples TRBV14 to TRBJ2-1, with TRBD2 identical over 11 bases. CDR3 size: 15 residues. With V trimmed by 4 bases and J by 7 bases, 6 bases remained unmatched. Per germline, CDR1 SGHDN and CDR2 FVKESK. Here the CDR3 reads CASSLAGGVGNEQFF. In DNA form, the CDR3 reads TGTGCCAGCAGCCTAGCGGGAGGGGTAGGTAATGAGCAGTTCTTC.